This T cell receptor (beta chain) was recorded in a study of blood T cell repertoires in COVID-19. Overall study context: Samples of COVID-19 (acute and convalescent) were obtained from the United States, Italy and Spain. In each case, the material was cDNA or gDNA derived from T cells, B-cell-depleted T cells, or PBMCs.

This CDR3 has 16 residues. J was trimmed by 0 bases and V by 6 bases; bases with no gene match: 6. Germline V CDR1 and CDR2: LNHDA, SQIVND (reference sequence). As to this clone: The sample contains more than one DNA sequence encoding this CDR3.

Under the authors' procedure: Amplification of reference gene primers was used by the study to estimate nucleated cell counts. The data were produced by immunoSEQ multiplex PCR, yet TCRdb's version contains in-frame clones alone and is incomplete. Clonal size and the V and J genes are those of that table, whereas D and trimming came from the DNA. This table has just over 250,000 clones, roughly nine tenths appearing once. The TCR was taken from a man aged 40-50 years who had recovered from COVID-19. The J gene is TRBJ1-1, the V gene TRBV19; 11 bases are a match to TRBD1. Sequenced sample: peripheral blood. This chain's CDR3 is CASRTGTGGMNTEAFF. The CDR3 DNA reads as TGTGCCAGTAGAACCGGGACAGGGGGAATGAACACTGAAGCTTTCTTT.